Shown below are 3 T cell receptor beta chains from a single sample sequenced in a study of T cells in Graves' hyperthyroidism and ophthalmopathy. Researchers took RNA transcripts and amplified the TCR beta CDR3 regions from them. TCR CDR3 regions were first amplified by RT-PCR with HTBI primers. TCRdb re-derived calls from the multiplex PCR reads in MiXCR, one entry per CDR3 protein. The top ten clones hold approximately 44% of a sample with more than 500,000 distinct CDR3 sequences, over 35% of them seen once. The source material was peripheral blood or thyroid tissue (not recorded which). All receptors come from an adult woman with Graves' disease, either hyperthyroidism or ophthalmopathy (not recorded which).

This clonotype has at least ten counts. The chain recombines TRBV5-1 with TRBJ2-7; 8 nucleotides agree with TRBD2. The CDR3 is 15 amino acids. The trim removed 0 bases at V and 6 bases at J, leaving 8 bases unmatched. Germline V gives CDR1 SGHRS, CDR2 YFSETQ. The CDR3 nucleotides are TGCGCCAGCAGCTTGGAAATCGGGAGGGCCTCCGAGCAGTACTTC. It encodes CASSLEIGRASEQYF.

This clonotype occurred a few times. This rearrangement joins TRBV7-2 to TRBJ2-5; 11 positions agree with TRBD2. CDR3 size: 16 residues. CDR1 is SGHTA, CDR2 FQGNSA, per germline. V dropped 0 bases and J dropped 4; count of bases not matched to a gene: 4. The CDR3 coding sequence is TGTGCCAGCAGCTTAGCTTCGACTAGCGGGATAGAGACCCAGTACTTC. Translation gives CASSLASTSGIETQYF.

This clonotype has a count of ten or more. The chain links TRBV29-1 to TRBJ1-2; 8 nucleotides match TRBD1. The CDR3 spans 11 residues. The junction had 0 bases not matched to a gene; V was cut back by 4 bases and J by 5 bases. Germline V gene data show CDR1 as SQVTM and CDR2 as ANQGSEA. The CDR3 DNA sequence: TGCAGCGTTGGACAGGGGTATGGCTACACCTTC. This gives the protein CSVGQGYGYTF.